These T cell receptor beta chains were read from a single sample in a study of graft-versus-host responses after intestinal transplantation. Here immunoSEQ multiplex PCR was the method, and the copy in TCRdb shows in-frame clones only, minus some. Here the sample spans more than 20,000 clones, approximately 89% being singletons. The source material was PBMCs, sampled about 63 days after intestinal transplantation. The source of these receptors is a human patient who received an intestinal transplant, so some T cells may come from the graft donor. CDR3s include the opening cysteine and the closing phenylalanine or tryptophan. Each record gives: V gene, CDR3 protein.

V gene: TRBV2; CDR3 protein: CASSPGQSATNEKLFF
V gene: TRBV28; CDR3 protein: CASSWGLAGPRIFQETQYF
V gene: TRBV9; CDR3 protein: CASSVLPGYEQYF
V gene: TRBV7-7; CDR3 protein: CASSLGGGNTGELFF
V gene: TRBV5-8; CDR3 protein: CASSLVKSSYNEQFF
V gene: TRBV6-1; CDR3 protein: CASSEFSGGAYTDTQYF
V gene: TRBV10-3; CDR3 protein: CAISESLGQMVKTQYF
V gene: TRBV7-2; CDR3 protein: CASSLATNPGTDTQYF
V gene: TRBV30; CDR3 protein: CAWSPIGQGGNQPQHF
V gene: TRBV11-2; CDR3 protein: CASSGGGVPYYEQYF
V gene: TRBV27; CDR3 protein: CASSPNPGTPYEQYF
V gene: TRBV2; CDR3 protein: CASSENGGIQETQYF
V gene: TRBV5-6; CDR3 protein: CASSDGTGTEAFF
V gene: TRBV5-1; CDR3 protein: CASSFTSFGGQLYGYTF
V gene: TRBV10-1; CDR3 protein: CASSEWGRENRPQHF
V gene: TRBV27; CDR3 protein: CASSLKGERNTEAFF
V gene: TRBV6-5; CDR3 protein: CASGPPYEQYF
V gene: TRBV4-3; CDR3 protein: CASSHPGYTNEKLFF
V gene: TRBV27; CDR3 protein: CASTPRAQGTGELFF
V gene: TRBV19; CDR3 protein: CASSIAGQCYQPQHF
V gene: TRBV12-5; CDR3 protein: CAIPKGFEQFF
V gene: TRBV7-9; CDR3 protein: CASSRAWAVSEAFF
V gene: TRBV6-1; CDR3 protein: CASSELAGDSTDTQYF
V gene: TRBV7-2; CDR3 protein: CASSLLGLVGYTF
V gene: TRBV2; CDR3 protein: CASSAGGGTEAFF
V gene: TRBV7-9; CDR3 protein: CASSVGQIYSYEQYF
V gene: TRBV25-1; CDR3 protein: CASSRDWYEQYF
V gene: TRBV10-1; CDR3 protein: CASSASFGGNEQFF
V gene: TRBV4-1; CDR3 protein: CASSQTSGGVLTQYF
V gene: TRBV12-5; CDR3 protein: CASGLVNVGGLLYGYTF
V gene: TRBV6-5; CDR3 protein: CASSGGGHEQYF
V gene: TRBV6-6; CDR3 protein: CASTRGGGRTYQPQHF
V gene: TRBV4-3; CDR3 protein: CASSQDRTGGLYNEQFF
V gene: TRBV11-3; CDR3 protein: CASSLVKGQGKFDGYTF
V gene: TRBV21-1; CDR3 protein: CASSLRMREGLNSPLHF
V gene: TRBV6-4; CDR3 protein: CASSDSNSPLHF
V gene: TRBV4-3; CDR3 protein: CASSQDWAGGAGAYEQYF
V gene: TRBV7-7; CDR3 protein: CASSPTGTGVAGELFF
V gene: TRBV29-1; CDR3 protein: CSVVSGLGYTF
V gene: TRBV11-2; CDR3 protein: CASSLGTALSGNTIYF
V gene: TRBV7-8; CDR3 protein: CASSDYYRAWRNTIYF
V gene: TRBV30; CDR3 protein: CAWRAKTDRGYTF
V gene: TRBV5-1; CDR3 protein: CASSSRQGPYEQYF
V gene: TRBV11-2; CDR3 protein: CASSLMGWGHFSSYEQYF
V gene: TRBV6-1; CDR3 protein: CASRHSSGGSNEQFF
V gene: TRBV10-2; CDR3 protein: CASSETGGTSNQPQHF